Shown below are 5 T cell receptor beta chains from a single sample sequenced in a study of cytomegalovirus exposure and HLA in healthy donors. 60 Vbeta and 13 Jbeta primers were used in PCR. The data were produced by immunoSEQ multiplex PCR, yet TCRdb's version contains in-frame clones alone and is incomplete. Of more than 110,000 clones in the sample, around 80% were seen once. Sequencing input: PBMCs. The receptors derive from a woman in her 50s in good health and CMV-seropositive.

V and J are TRBV27 and TRBJ2-4; D is possibly TRBD2 (6 bases). The CDR3 totals 13 residues. V was clipped by 2 bases and J by 4 bases, with 6 bases between them. From germline, CDR1 is MNHEY and CDR2 SMNVEV (reference sequence). Here the CDR3 DNA reads TGTGCCAGCAGTTTACGGGAGAAAAACATTCAGTACTTC. This sequence encodes CASSLREKNIQYF.

A few counts support this clone. The chain joins TRBV2 to TRBJ2-7; TRBD1 matches at 12 bases. The ends lost 7 bases at V and 3 bases at J; junction bases unmatched: 10. CDR3 length: 16 amino acids. The germline V gene encodes CDR1 SNHLY and CDR2 FYNNEI. This CDR3 reads CASKEAGTGGVYEQYF. Here the CDR3 DNA reads TGTGCCAGCAAAGAAGCCGGGACAGGGGGCGTCTACGAGCAGTACTTC. The whole variable domain, filled in from reference TRBV2 and TRBJ2-7, reads EPEVTQTPSHQVTQMGQEVILRCVPISNHLYFYWYRQILGQKVEFLVSFYNNEISEKSEIFDDQFSVERPDGSNFTLKIRSTKLEDSAMYFCASKEAGTGGVYEQYFGPGTRLTVT.

The chain recombines TRBV4-2 with TRBJ2-7, with TRBD1 as a possible D gene (6 bases). Germline loops: CDR1 LGHNA, CDR2 YNFKEQ. The ends were cut back, 0 bases at V and 3 bases at J, with 15 bases in the middle. The length of the CDR3 is 16 residues. CDR3 coding DNA: TGTGCCAGCAGCCAAGATACCCGGGACATTGGCTACGAGCAGTACTTC. It encodes CASSQDTRDIGYEQYF.

This clone has a handful of counts. V gene TRBV19 combines with J gene TRBJ2-5; no clear D. The CDR3 runs 13 residues. Germline V gene data show CDR1 as LNHDA and CDR2 as SQIVND (reference sequence). Trimming took off 4 bases at V and 2 bases at J, with 8 bases between the two ends. The CDR3 nucleotides are TGTGCCAGTAGTACGGCGGCGCAAGAGACCCAGTACTTC. Its protein is CASSTAAQETQYF.

The rearrangement uses TRBV5-6 and TRBJ1-2; 7 positions agree with TRBD1. The J segment lost 2 bases and the V segment lost 4 bases, leaving 2 bases of the junction unmatched. CDR3 size: 13 residues. Germline CDR1 reads SGHDT; CDR2 reads YYEEEE. The CDR3 coding sequence is TGTGCCAGCAGCACGACAGGGAACTATGGCTACACCTTC. Its protein product is CASSTTGNYGYTF.